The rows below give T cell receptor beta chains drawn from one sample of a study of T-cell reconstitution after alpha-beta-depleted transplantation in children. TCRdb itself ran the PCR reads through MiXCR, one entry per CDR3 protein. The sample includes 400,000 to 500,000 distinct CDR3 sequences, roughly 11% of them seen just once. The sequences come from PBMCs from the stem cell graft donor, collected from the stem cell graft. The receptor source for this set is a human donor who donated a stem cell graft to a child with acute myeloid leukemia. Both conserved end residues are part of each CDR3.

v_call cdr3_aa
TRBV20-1 CSATSAGGRDTQYF
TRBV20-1 CSARVLALSLLTDTQYF
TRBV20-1 CSASDSQPGTEAFF
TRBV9 CASSVSGEEEETQYF
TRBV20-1 CSARGQGARINEQFF
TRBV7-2 CASSRDRLSTEAFF
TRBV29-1 CSVDSGGSRTQYF
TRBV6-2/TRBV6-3 CASSYSIRIRTAYGYTF
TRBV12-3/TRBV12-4 CASSFAGAPSGELFF
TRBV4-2 CASSQEAGRVETQYF
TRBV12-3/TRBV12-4 CASSFTWAGDQETQYF
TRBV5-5 CASSFWTGPSSGANVLTF
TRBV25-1 CASSEYSGGQETQYF
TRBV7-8 CASSLVGAPWNTEAFF
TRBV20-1 CSASSGGGETQYF
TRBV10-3 CAISESNLISGTMNTEAFF
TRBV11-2 CASSPRLAGGRSSHTQYF
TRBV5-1 CASSSRTRGTDTQYF
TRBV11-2 CASSLAFQGGGSETQYF
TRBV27 CASSLSFPGIASFYGYTF
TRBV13 CASKKLLAASYEQYF
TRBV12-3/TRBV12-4 CASIQTGGQGGPQHF
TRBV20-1 CSARANRGAGANVLTF
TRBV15 CATSSHNEEDTQYF
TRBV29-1 CSVTTGVNEQYF
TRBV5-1 CASSLVPTDTQYF
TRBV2 CASSVRGLGTDTQYF
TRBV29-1 CSVEIVAANLQETQYF
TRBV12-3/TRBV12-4 CASSYQGSYEQYF
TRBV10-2 CASSDRVGVAFF
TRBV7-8 CASSFALRGTSTDTQYF
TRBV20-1 CSAGGGGGQYNEQFF
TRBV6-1 CASSDSGQIYGYTF
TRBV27 CASSLRRGARADAQYF
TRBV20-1 CSSYPGTGPSNYGYTF
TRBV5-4 CASTAGGREHEQFF
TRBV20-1 CSAVGGGTTNEQFF
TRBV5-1 CASKGLEQETQYF
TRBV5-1 CASSLGSGTGGAQPQHF
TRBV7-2 CASSLVGGQGGETQYF
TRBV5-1 CASSLSDPSTDTQYF
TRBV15 CATSPAGSSYNEQFF